This entry concerns a single T cell receptor beta chain. The entry originates in a study of shared clonotypes between healthy human individuals. CDR1 SGHRS and CDR2 YFSETQ come from the germline V gene. The CDR3 has 14 amino acids. With 1 base removed from V and 8 bases from J, the gap between germline ends came to 15 bases. An even split of each subset's genomic DNA across several immunoSEQ plates was performed. The assay was immunoSEQ multiplex PCR, and TCRdb's table has in-frame clones only and misses some. The top ten hold 30% to 40% of the sample, which has 650,000 to 700,000 clones, 90% seen once.

What was sequenced was memory CD8+ T cells from PBMCs. The sample's subset: CD45RO+ cells pooled with CCR7-negative TemRA cells. The genes are TRBV5-1 and TRBJ1-2; D gene uncertain. This TCR came from a man aged 18 to 29 in good health. Some clones in this sample may be carry-over from other donors' samples. The CDR3: CASSLSFSRKGYTF. The CDR3 bases are TGCGCCAGCAGCTTGTCATTTAGCAGGAAAGGCTACACCTTC.